This entry lists 29 T cell receptor beta chains sequenced from one sample in a study of T cell responses to AZD1222 COVID-19 vaccine. TCRdb keeps only in-frame clones here, not all; method: immunoSEQ multiplex PCR. Here the sample spans around 150,000 clones, roughly 92% being singletons. This sample comprised peripheral blood, obtained on day 0 of AZD1222 vaccination. The source is an adult in good health.

CDR3 region: CSASSDRYNEQFF. The CDR3 DNA follows: TGCAGTGCTAGTTCCGACCGGTACAATGAGCAGTTCTTC. The chain employs TRBV20-1 and TRBJ2-1; no clear D. V gave up 3 bases and J gave up 4 bases, with 10 bases separating them. Germline V lookup: CDR1 DFQATT, CDR2 SNEGSKA (reference sequence). CDR3 size: 13 residues.

This clone was found once. The chain links TRBV7-9 to TRBJ2-7, with 10 bases matching TRBD1. The CDR3 has 18 residues. Germline loops: CDR1 SEHNR, CDR2 FQNEAQ (reference sequence). Unmatched junction bases numbered 12, after V lost 3 bases and J lost 1 base. CDR3 in DNA: TGTGCCAGCAGCTTTGTTTATATCGACAGGGGGCCTTCCTACGAGCAGTACTTC. Residues: CASSFVYIDRGPSYEQYF.

The CDR3 sequence: CATSDPRVGDRENEQFF. The CDR3 nucleotides read TGTGCCACCAGTGATCCGCGGGTAGGGGACAGGGAAAATGAGCAGTTCTTC. The chain is built from TRBV24-1 and TRBJ2-1, with TRBD1 identical over 9 bases. CDR3 length: 17 residues. The ends lost 3 bases at V and 7 bases at J; junction bases unmatched: 12. Germline CDR1 KGHDR, CDR2 SFDVKD.

V is TRBV24-1 and J is TRBJ1-2; D ambiguous. In germline, CDR1 is KGHDR, CDR2 SFDVKD. The CDR3 is made up of 14 amino acids. Trimming cost V 2 bases and J 7 bases, with 13 bases left between them. CDR3 residues: CATSDWRPQGGYTF. In DNA, the CDR3 is TGTGCCACCAGTGATTGGCGACCTCAAGGTGGCTACACCTTC.

The rearrangement uses TRBV7-9 and TRBJ2-1, with 8 bases lining up with TRBD2. The germline V gene encodes CDR1 SEHNR and CDR2 FQNEAQ (reference sequence). The CDR3 runs to 19 residues. The trim removed 4 bases at V and 3 bases at J, leaving 17 bases unmatched. The CDR3 nucleotides are TGTGCCAGCAGCTCAGCGGGAGCGGGAGCCCGCGTCGTCTACAATGAGCAGTTCTTC. The encoded protein is CASSSAGAGARVVYNEQFF.

The V and J genes are TRBV11-1 and TRBJ2-2; D is unclear. CDR1 is SGHAT and CDR2 is FQDESV in the germline V gene (reference sequence). With 4 bases removed from V and 5 bases from J, the gap between germline ends came to 17 bases. This CDR3 is 16 amino acids long. The CDR3 region has the DNA TGTGCCAGCAGCTACCGGGCCCCCGGCTGGACCGGGGAGCTGTTTTTT. The encoded protein is CASSYRAPGWTGELFF.

The genes are TRBV19 and TRBJ2-2; 9 positions agree with TRBD1. The CDR3 extends over 16 amino acids. Trimming removed 6 bases from V and 2 bases from J; junction bases left unmatched: 7. In germline, CDR1 is LNHDA, CDR2 SQIVND (reference sequence). DNA for the CDR3: TGTGCCAGTAGGTCCCGGGGACAGGGAAACACCGGGGAGCTGTTTTTT. This encodes CASRSRGQGNTGELFF.

V usage is TRBV27 and J usage is TRBJ1-5; possible D gene TRBD1, 5 bases. This CDR3 spans 14 amino acids. CDR1 is MNHEY, CDR2 SMNVEV, per germline (reference sequence). V lost 2 bases, J lost 2 bases, and 7 bases lay in between. CDR3 in DNA: TGTGCCAGCAGTTTAGTAGGGGGCAATCAGCCCCAGCATTTT. Its protein is CASSLVGGNQPQHF.

The genes are TRBV3-1 (or the pseudogene TRBV3-2) and TRBJ1-4; unclear D gene. The CDR3 consists of 15 residues. Per germline, CDR1 LGHDT and CDR2 YNNKEL (reference sequence). The V and J ends lost 5 bases and 5 bases respectively, with 15 bases between them. The chain's CDR3 is CASSDRTALNEKLFF. The CDR3 region has the DNA TGTGCCAGCAGCGACCGGACGGCACTGAATGAAAAACTGTTTTTT.

The chain couples TRBV24-1 to TRBJ1-2; no definite D call. CDR3 length: 14 residues. Germline CDR1 and CDR2: KGHDR and SFDVKD. V lost 0 bases and J 6 bases, leaving 10 bases between the germline ends. CDR3 protein: CATSDLGSSNGYTF. The CDR3 DNA sequence: TGTGCCACCAGTGATTTGGGCAGTTCGAATGGCTACACCTTC.

The V gene is TRBV2, the J gene TRBJ1-2, with D uncertain. Trimming removed 7 bases at V and 8 bases at J, with 14 bases between. This CDR3 has 12 amino acids. The germline CDR1 and CDR2 sequences are SNHLY and FYNNEI. The CDR3 here is CASTERVGGYTF. Written as DNA, the CDR3 is TGTGCCAGCACCGAACGGGTCGGGGGCTACACCTTC.

The chain combines TRBV28 with TRBJ1-2; D possibly corresponds to TRBD1 (6 bases). The CDR3 runs to 16 residues. The germline gives CDR1 MDHEN, CDR2 SYDVKM. V dropped 3 bases and J dropped 4 bases, with 18 bases sitting between them. The CDR3 reads CASSFSDRTTLYGYTF. The CDR3 coding sequence is TGTGCCAGCAGTTTCTCGGACAGAACTACCCTCTATGGCTACACCTTC.

V usage is TRBV7-9 and J usage is TRBJ2-1, with D uncertain. The germline V gene has CDR1 SEHNR and CDR2 FQNEAQ (reference sequence). V lost 4 bases to trimming and J lost 9 bases, with 7 bases between them. This CDR3 is 11 amino acids long. The chain's CDR3 is CASSSRSEQFF. DNA for the CDR3: TGTGCCAGCAGCTCCCGGAGTGAGCAGTTCTTC.

The J gene is TRBJ2-1, the V gene TRBV15, with D tentatively TRBD2 (6 bases). The V and J ends lost 0 bases and 5 bases respectively, with 14 bases between them. CDR1 and CDR2 from the germline V gene are LNHNV and YYDKDF (reference sequence). The CDR3 runs to 16 residues. The CDR3, as DNA: TGTGCCACCAGCAGAGATCCTCGGGAGCTCGACAATGAGCAGTTCTTC. Its protein product is CATSRDPRELDNEQFF.

This chain uses TRBV11-2 with TRBJ2-3; D is perhaps TRBD1 (6 bases). The CDR3 is 15 amino acids. The germline V gene encodes CDR1 SGHAT and CDR2 FQNNGV. V lost 5 bases, J lost 0 bases, and 12 bases lay in between. CDR3 residues: CASSGGQKSTDTQYF. The CDR3 nucleotides read TGTGCCAGCAGCGGTGGACAGAAGAGCACAGATACGCAGTATTTT.

The chain couples TRBV5-4 to TRBJ2-5, with D possibly matching TRBD1 (5 bases). This CDR3 is 15 amino acids long. V was trimmed by 3 bases and J by 5 bases, leaving 17 bases between them. The germline V gene has CDR1 SGHNT and CDR2 YYREEE (reference sequence). CDR3 loop: CASSSPNDGAETQYF. The CDR3 DNA follows: TGTGCCAGCAGCTCCCCCAACGATGGGGCGGAGACCCAGTACTTC.

This chain uses TRBV29-1 with TRBJ1-1, with D uncertain. CDR1 is SQVTM and CDR2 is ANQGSEA in the germline V gene. The V gene lost 2 bases and the J gene lost 6 bases, with 13 bases spanning the gap. CDR3 length: 13 residues. The DNA of the CDR3 is TGCAGCGTTGAACAGAGTCCATTCGCTGAAGCTTTCTTT. This gives the protein CSVEQSPFAEAFF.

The V gene is TRBV6-5, the J gene TRBJ1-2, with 7 bases lining up with TRBD1. CDR1 and CDR2 from the germline V gene are MNHEY and SVGAGI. The J segment lost 4 bases and the V segment lost 6 bases, leaving 5 bases of the junction unmatched. This CDR3 comprises 13 residues. In DNA, the CDR3 is TGTGCCAGCAGAGCAGACAGGGTCTATGGCTACACCTTC. Translating it yields CASRADRVYGYTF.

V is TRBV14 and J is TRBJ2-5; D not resolved. The CDR3 extends over 13 amino acids. The V and J ends lost 0 bases and 5 bases respectively, with 7 bases between them. Germline CDR1 is SGHDN and CDR2 is FVKESK. In DNA form, the CDR3 reads TGTGCCAGCAGCCAAGATTTGGCGGAGACCCAGTACTTC. Translation gives CASSQDLAETQYF.

V is TRBV2 and J is TRBJ1-4; D is possibly TRBD1 (5 bases). Germline V gene data show CDR1 as SNHLY and CDR2 as FYNNEI. The CDR3 sequence is 14 residues long. Trimming pared 4 bases from V and 4 bases from J, leaving 10 bases between. CDR3 protein: CASSGGRSNEKLFF. The CDR3 DNA follows: TGTGCCAGCAGTGGGGGACGGAGTAATGAAAAACTGTTTTTT.

In its sample, this clone was seen once. This chain uses TRBV6-5 with TRBJ1-5, with a tentative D call TRBD1 (6 bases). Trimming took 4 bases from V and 0 from J, leaving 13 bases between them. CDR1 and CDR2 from the germline V gene are MNHEY and SVGAGI. The CDR3 sequence is 16 residues long. The CDR3: CASSSLTGDSNQPQHF. DNA of the CDR3: TGTGCCAGCAGTTCCCTGACAGGCGATAGCAATCAGCCCCAGCATTTT.

The chain couples TRBV6-5 to TRBJ2-7; D unresolved. The V gene's germline CDR1 is MNHEY and CDR2 SVGAGI. CDR3 length: 15 residues. Trimming shortened V by 2 bases and J by 0 bases, and 11 bases separated the two germline ends. This CDR3 is CASSYILGSSYEQYF. CDR3 coding DNA: TGTGCCAGCAGTTACATCCTGGGGTCCTCCTACGAGCAGTACTTC.

CDR3 DNA: TGCGCCAGCAGCTTGTACGGGAGCCAGGCCCTTTACGAGCAGTACTTC. It specifies CASSLYGSQALYEQYF. The chain uses TRBV5-1 and TRBJ2-7; possibly TRBD2 for D (6 bases). CDR1 and CDR2 (germline): SGHRS, YFSETQ. The CDR3 covers 16 residues. The V end lost 1 base, the J end lost 4 bases, and 18 bases lay between the germline ends.

The chain combines TRBV19 with TRBJ2-2; D could derive from TRBD1 or TRBD2 (5 bases each). Deletions cut 1 base from V and 4 bases from J, with 16 bases between. CDR3 length: 17 amino acids. CDR1 LNHDA and CDR2 SQIVND come from the germline V gene (reference sequence). The CDR3 DNA sequence: TGTGCCAGTAGTATAGGTCCAGGGTACGCGGGCACCGGGGAGCTGTTTTTT. This translates into CASSIGPGYAGTGELFF. Filled out from reference TRBV19 and TRBJ2-2, the complete variable domain reads DGGITQSPKYLFRKEGQNVTLSCEQNLNHDAMYWYRQDPGQGLRLIYYSQIVNDFQKGDIAEGYSVSREKKESFPLTVTSAQKNPTAFYLCASSIGPGYAGTGELFFGEGSRLTVL.

This clone was seen a single time. The chain is built from TRBV3-1 (or the pseudogene TRBV3-2) and TRBJ1-1; perhaps TRBD1 as D (6 bases). The CDR3 loop spans 15 amino acids. Germline V lookup: CDR1 LGHDT, CDR2 YNNKEL (reference sequence). V lost 7 bases to trimming and J lost 5 bases, with 20 bases between them. CDR3 region: CASTILGASGTEAFF. The CDR3 bases are TGTGCCAGCACGATCCTGGGGGCCTCGGGGACTGAAGCTTTCTTT.

V gene TRBV25-1 combines with J gene TRBJ2-7, with a possible D match to TRBD2 (5 bases). This CDR3 is built from 17 residues. With 4 bases removed from V and 3 bases from J, the gap between germline ends came to 22 bases. Germline CDR1 is MGHDK and CDR2 is SYGVNS. The CDR3 nucleotides are TGTGCCAGCAGTGGGGGATCGGCCGGGATGACCAGCTACGAGCAGTACTTC. Its protein is CASSGGSAGMTSYEQYF.

This clone was recorded once. The chain recombines TRBV6-5 with TRBJ1-5; no clear D gene. The V gene lost 6 bases and the J gene lost 9 bases, with 15 bases spanning the gap. CDR1 and CDR2 from the germline V gene are MNHEY and SVGAGI. This CDR3 has 13 residues. CDR3 coding DNA: TGTGCCAGCAGCAAATCGACCGAGGGGCCCCAGCATTTT. It codes for CASSKSTEGPQHF.

The chain uses TRBV28 and TRBJ1-5, with TRBD1 identical over 9 bases. The CDR3 is 14 amino acids. J was trimmed by 4 bases and V by 6 bases; bases with no gene match: 4. CDR1 is MDHEN, CDR2 SYDVKM, per germline. The CDR3 reads CASRLDRGNQPQHF. The CDR3 bases are TGTGCCAGCAGACTAGACAGGGGGAATCAGCCCCAGCATTTT.

The rearrangement joins TRBV20-1 to TRBJ1-4; D is unresolved. Germline CDR1 and CDR2: DFQATT and SNEGSKA (reference sequence). The CDR3 consists of 14 residues. The V and J ends lost 3 bases and 8 bases respectively, with 16 bases between them. In DNA, the CDR3 is TGCAGTGCTAGTAGTTTGGAGGGTGGGGAAAAACTGTTTTTT. Its protein is CSASSLEGGEKLFF.